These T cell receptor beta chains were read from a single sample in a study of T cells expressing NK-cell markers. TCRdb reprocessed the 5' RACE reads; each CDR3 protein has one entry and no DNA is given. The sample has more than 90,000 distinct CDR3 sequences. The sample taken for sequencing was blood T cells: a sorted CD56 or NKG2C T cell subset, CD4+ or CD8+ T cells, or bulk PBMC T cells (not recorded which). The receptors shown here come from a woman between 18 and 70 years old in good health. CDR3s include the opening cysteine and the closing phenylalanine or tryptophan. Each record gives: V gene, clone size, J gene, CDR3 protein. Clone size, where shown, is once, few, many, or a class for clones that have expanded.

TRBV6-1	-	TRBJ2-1	CASSEGAGPYEQFF
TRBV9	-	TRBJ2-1	CASSLTGTSGRAGYNEQFF
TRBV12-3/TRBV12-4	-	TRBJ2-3	CASSFDLTDTQYF
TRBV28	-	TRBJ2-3	CASSSGLAGGPQRTDTQYF
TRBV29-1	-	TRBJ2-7	CSATGSTSYEQYF
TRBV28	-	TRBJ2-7	CASTGRSSYEQYF
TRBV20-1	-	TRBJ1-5	CSARDSWGDSQPQHF
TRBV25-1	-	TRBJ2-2	CASSVPSLAGGELFF
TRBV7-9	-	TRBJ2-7	CASSLAQEYPGEQYF
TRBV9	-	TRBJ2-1	CASSFNSVNEQFF
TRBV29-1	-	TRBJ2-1	CSVAGGVDNEQFF
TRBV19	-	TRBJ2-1	CASSTHQGNEQFF
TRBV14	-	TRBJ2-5	CASSQDTDGGLKTQYF
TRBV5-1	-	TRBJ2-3	CASSRPMGDGDTQYF
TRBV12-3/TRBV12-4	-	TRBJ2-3	CASSFNLAADTSTDTQYF
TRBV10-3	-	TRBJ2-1	CAISDPNEQFF
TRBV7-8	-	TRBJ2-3	CASSHSGGQDTQYF
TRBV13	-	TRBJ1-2	CASSLQGRDGYTF
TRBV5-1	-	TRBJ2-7	CASSLATGPYEQYF
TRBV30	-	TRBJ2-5	CAWNPGLVPLETQYF
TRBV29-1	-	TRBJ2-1	CSGEDGNNEQFF
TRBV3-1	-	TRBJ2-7	CASSHQGGLAEQYF
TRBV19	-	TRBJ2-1	CASSIGLAGNEQFF
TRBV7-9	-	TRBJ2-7	CASSRDGTYEQYF
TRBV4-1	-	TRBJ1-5	CASSQLGPHSNQPQHF
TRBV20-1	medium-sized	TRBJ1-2	CSASILDEPDYGYTF
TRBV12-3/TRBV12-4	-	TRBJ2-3	CASSRIRSTDTQYF